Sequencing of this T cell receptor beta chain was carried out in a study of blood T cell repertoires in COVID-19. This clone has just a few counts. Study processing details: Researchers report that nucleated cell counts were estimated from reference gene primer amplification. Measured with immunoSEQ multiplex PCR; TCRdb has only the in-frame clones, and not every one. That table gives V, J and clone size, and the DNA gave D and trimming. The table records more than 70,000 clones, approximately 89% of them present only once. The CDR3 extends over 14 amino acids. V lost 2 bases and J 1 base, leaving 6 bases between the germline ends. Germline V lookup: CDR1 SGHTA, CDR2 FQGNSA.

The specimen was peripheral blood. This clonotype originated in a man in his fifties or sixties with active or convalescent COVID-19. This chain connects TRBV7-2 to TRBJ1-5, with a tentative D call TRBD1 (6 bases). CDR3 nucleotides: TGTGCCAGCAGCTTAAGGGGGAGCAATCAGCCCCAGCATTTT. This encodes CASSLRGSNQPQHF.